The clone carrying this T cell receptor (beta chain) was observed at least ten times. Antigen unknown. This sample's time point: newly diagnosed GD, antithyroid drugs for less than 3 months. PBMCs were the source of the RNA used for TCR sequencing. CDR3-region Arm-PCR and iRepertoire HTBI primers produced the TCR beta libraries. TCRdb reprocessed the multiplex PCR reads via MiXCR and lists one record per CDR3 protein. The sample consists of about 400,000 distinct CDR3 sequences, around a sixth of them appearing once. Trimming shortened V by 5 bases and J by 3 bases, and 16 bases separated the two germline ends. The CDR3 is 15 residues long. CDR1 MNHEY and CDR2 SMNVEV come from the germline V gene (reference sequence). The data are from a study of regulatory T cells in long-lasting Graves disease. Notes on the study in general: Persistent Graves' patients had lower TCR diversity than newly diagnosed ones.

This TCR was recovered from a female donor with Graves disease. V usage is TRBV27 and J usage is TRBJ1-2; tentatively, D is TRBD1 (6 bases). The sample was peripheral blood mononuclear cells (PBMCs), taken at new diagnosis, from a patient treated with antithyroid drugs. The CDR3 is CASSRTGRDDYGYTF. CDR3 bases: TGTGCCAGCAGTCGAACAGGGAGGGATGACTATGGCTACACCTTC.